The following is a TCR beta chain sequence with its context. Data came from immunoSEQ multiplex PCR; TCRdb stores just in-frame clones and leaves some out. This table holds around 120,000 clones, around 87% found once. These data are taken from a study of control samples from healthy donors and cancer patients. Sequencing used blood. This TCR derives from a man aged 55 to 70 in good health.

This chain's CDR3 is CASSQDFASRTYGYTF. Here the CDR3 DNA reads TGTGCCAGCAGCCAAGATTTTGCGTCCAGGACCTATGGCTACACCTTC. The chain links TRBV4-2 to TRBJ1-2; unclear D gene. The V gene's germline CDR1 is LGHNA and CDR2 YNFKEQ. V was pared by 0 bases and J by 4 bases, with 15 bases between. The CDR3 extends over 16 amino acids.